These 32 T cell receptor beta chains were all obtained from the same sample, sequenced in a study of cytomegalovirus exposure and HLA in healthy donors. PCR amplification relied on 60 Vbeta primers (plus 13 Jbeta primers). The method was immunoSEQ multiplex PCR; TCRdb's version includes in-frame clones alone and lacks a portion of them. The repertoire holds approximately 160,000 clones, with around 72% as singletons. Sequencing was performed on PBMCs. All receptors come from a man between 18 and 29 years old in good health and CMV-seronegative.

The J gene is TRBJ2-3, the V gene TRBV18, with no clear D. Germline V gene lookup returns CDR1 KGHSH and CDR2 LQKENI. Trimming cost V 6 bases and J 1 base, with 11 bases left between them. This CDR3 is 14 amino acids long. The CDR3 protein is CASSSRTGTDTQYF. The CDR3 DNA sequence: TGTGCCAGCTCTTCTCGAACGGGCACAGATACGCAGTATTTT.

J is TRBJ1-3 and V is TRBV6-5, with D maybe TRBD1 (5 bases). Germline CDR1 MNHEY, CDR2 SVGAGI. Trimming removed 2 bases from V and 3 bases from J, with 11 bases in between. This CDR3 is 15 amino acids long. The CDR3 bases are TGTGCCAGCAGTTACCGGGGGACCGTTGGAAACACCATATATTTT. It translates to CASSYRGTVGNTIYF.

The V and J genes are TRBV5-1 and TRBJ2-5; 8 positions match TRBD2. Trimming took 4 bases from V and 5 from J; bases not matched to a gene: 16. The CDR3 extends over 17 amino acids. Germline assignment: CDR1 SGHRS and CDR2 YFSETQ. CDR3 bases: TGCGCCAGCAGCAGAACGGGGCTAGCGGGTCTGTCGGAGACCCAGTACTTC. Its translation: CASSRTGLAGLSETQYF.

This clone was picked up one time. The rearrangement links TRBV5-1 to TRBJ1-3; tentative D call: TRBD1 (6 bases). CDR3 size: 14 residues. V lost 10 bases and J 0 bases, leaving 14 bases between the germline ends. Germline V gives CDR1 SGHRS, CDR2 YFSETQ. CDR3 DNA: TGCGCCTCCAGAGGGGGGGCCTCTGGAAACACCATATATTTT. Translation gives CASRGGASGNTIYF.

This chain joins TRBV9 and TRBJ2-7; TRBD2 matches 10 bases. The CDR3 extends over 14 amino acids. The J segment lost 5 bases and the V segment lost 2 bases, leaving 4 bases of the junction unmatched. Germline-derived CDR1 and CDR2 are SGDLS and YYNGEE. CDR3 DNA: TGTGCCAGCAGCGTTGGGCTAGCGGGAGACGAGCAGTACTTC. Its protein is CASSVGLAGDEQYF. The entire variable domain, with the rest obtained from reference TRBV9 and TRBJ2-7, is as follows: DSGVTQTPKHLITATGQRVTLRCSPRSGDLSVYWYQQSLDQGLQFLIQYYNGEERAKGNILERFSAQQFPDLHSELNLSSLELGDSALYFCASSVGLAGDEQYFGPGTRLTVT.

The J gene is TRBJ2-1, the V gene TRBV5-6; perhaps TRBD2 as D (6 bases). This CDR3 comprises 16 residues. CDR1 and CDR2 from the germline V gene are SGHDT and YYEEEE. The ends were cut back, 4 bases at V and 0 bases at J, with 14 bases in the middle. The CDR3 nucleotides read TGTGCCAGCAGCCTCCGGGACGGGAGCTCCTACAATGAGCAGTTCTTC. Translating gives CASSLRDGSSYNEQFF.

The chain has TRBV7-9 and TRBJ1-4; D is unclear. The CDR3 runs to 14 residues. V lost 1 base and J 4 bases, leaving 7 bases between the germline ends. CDR1 SEHNR and CDR2 FQNEAQ come from the germline V gene (reference sequence). The DNA for the CDR3 is TGTGCCAGCAGCTTAGGGCAGTTTAATGAAAAACTGTTTTTT. As protein: CASSLGQFNEKLFF.

V usage is TRBV14 and J usage is TRBJ1-1; TRBD1 matches at 7 bases. Germline-derived CDR1 and CDR2 are SGHDN and FVKESK. The CDR3 loop spans 14 amino acids. V dropped 4 bases and J dropped 6; count of bases not matched to a gene: 8. CDR3 in amino acids: CASSLTGTAPEAFF. DNA of the CDR3: TGTGCCAGCAGCCTAACCGGGACAGCCCCTGAAGCTTTCTTT.

The chain carries TRBV15 and TRBJ2-7; 9 bases fit TRBD2. Germline loops: CDR1 LNHNV, CDR2 YYDKDF (reference sequence). The CDR3 is 11 amino acids. V lost 5 bases and J lost 7; bases outside the gene matches: 0. The CDR3 region has the DNA TGTGCCACCAGCGCGGGGGGGGAGCAGTACTTC. Protein sequence: CATSAGGEQYF.

The chain recombines TRBV5-4 with TRBJ2-3; possibly TRBD2 for D (6 bases). V dropped 0 bases and J dropped 3 bases, with 17 bases sitting between them. Germline assignment: CDR1 SGHNT and CDR2 YYREEE (reference sequence). This CDR3 has 17 amino acids. CDR3 sequence: CASSLDGGSAPTDTQYF. The CDR3, as DNA: TGTGCCAGCAGCTTGGATGGGGGGAGTGCGCCTACAGATACGCAGTATTTT.

This clone was counted between two and nine times. The same CDR3 can be traced to other DNA sequences in this sample. The genes are TRBV12-5 and TRBJ1-1; 9 positions match TRBD1. V shed 6 bases, J shed 4 bases, and the junction held 3 bases outside the gene matches. The CDR3 extends over 13 amino acids. Germline-derived CDR1 and CDR2 are LGHNT and FRNRAP. The CDR3 spells CASGMTGGTEAFF. Here the CDR3 DNA reads TGTGCTAGTGGAATGACAGGGGGCACTGAAGCTTTCTTT. The full variable domain, in which reference TRBV12-5 and TRBJ1-1 provide the parts outside the CDR3, is DARVTQTPRHKVTEMGQEVTMRCQPILGHNTVFWYRQTMMQGLELLAYFRNRAPLDDSGMPKDRFSAEMPDATLATLKIQPSEPRDSAVYFCASGMTGGTEAFFGQGTRLTVV.

The chain recombines TRBV6-5 with TRBJ1-3, with D possibly TRBD1 on 5 matching bases. The CDR3 totals 14 residues. Germline V lookup: CDR1 MNHEY, CDR2 SVGAGI. Trimming shortened V by 6 bases and J by 5 bases, and 14 bases separated the two germline ends. Here the CDR3 reads CASRPGRGRNTIYF. CDR3 DNA sequence: TGTGCCAGCAGGCCTGGTAGGGGTAGAAACACCATATATTTT.

The CDR3: CASSQLGALADYGYTF. For the CDR3, the DNA is TGTGCCAGCAGCCAACTGGGGGCCTTGGCAGACTATGGCTACACCTTC. This sequence joins TRBV14 and TRBJ1-2, with D tentatively TRBD1 (6 bases). Trimming cost V 2 bases and J 3 bases, with 16 bases left between them. The germline gives CDR1 SGHDN, CDR2 FVKESK. This CDR3 spans 16 amino acids.

This chain joins TRBV6-5 and TRBJ2-5, with unresolved D. The DNA end is a closer match to TRBJ2-7, so the J assignment may be wrong. This CDR3 is built from 16 residues. Germline lookup yields CDR1 MNHEY and CDR2 SVGAGI. The CDR3: CASSYSVTPPSYEQYF. Written as DNA, the CDR3 is TGTGCCAGCAGTTACTCGGTTACCCCGCCCTCCTACGAGCAGTACTTC.

The J gene is TRBJ2-7, the V gene TRBV29-1, with TRBD2 matching over 10 bases. V lost 7 bases, J lost 6 bases, and 6 bases stayed unmatched. This CDR3 is 12 amino acids long. Germline CDR1 SQVTM, CDR2 ANQGSEA. This CDR3 reads CSAGTSEAEQYF. As DNA, the CDR3 is TGCAGCGCCGGGACTAGCGAAGCCGAGCAGTACTTC.

This chain joins TRBV5-1 and TRBJ2-7; 9 bases fit TRBD2. The V and J ends lost 0 bases and 4 bases, in that order; junction bases with no gene match: 8. The CDR3 length is 16 residues. Germline-derived CDR1 and CDR2 are SGHRS and YFSETQ. DNA of the CDR3: TGCGCCAGCAGCTTGGGGGGTAGCGGGAGTGGATACGAGCAGTACTTC. This gives the protein CASSLGGSGSGYEQYF. Looking up the rest from reference TRBV5-1 and TRBJ2-7 gives the full variable domain: KAGVTQTPRYLIKTRGQQVTLSCSPISGHRSVSWYQQTPGQGLQFLFEYFSETQRNKGNFPGRFSGRQFSNSRSEMNVSTLELGDSALYLCASSLGGSGSGYEQYFGPGTRLTVT.

V is TRBV13 and J is TRBJ2-7, with 8 bases aligning to TRBD2. Germline CDR1 PRHDT, CDR2 FYEKMQ (reference sequence). The length of the CDR3 is 15 residues. The junction had 6 bases not matched to a gene; V was cut back by 4 bases and J by 1 base. The CDR3 DNA follows: TGTGCCAGCAGCTCACTAGCGGTTCGGTCCTACGAGCAGTACTTC. Translated, it gives CASSSLAVRSYEQYF. Variable domain in full (rest from reference TRBV13 and TRBJ2-7): AAGVIQSPRHLIKEKRETATLKCYPIPRHDTVYWYQQGPGQDPQFLISFYEKMQSDKGSIPDRFSAQQFSDYHSELNMSSLELGDSALYFCASSSLAVRSYEQYFGPGTRLTVT.

This chain uses TRBV5-1 with TRBJ2-3; 9 nucleotides line up with TRBD2. The CDR3 sequence is 15 residues long. Trimming removed 2 bases from V and 5 bases from J; junction bases left unmatched: 6. CDR1 and CDR2 (germline): SGHRS, YFSETQ. The CDR3 sequence is CASSLGGRAIDTQYF. The DNA of the CDR3 is TGCGCCAGCAGCTTAGGCGGGAGGGCCATAGATACGCAGTATTTT.

The chain couples TRBV19 to TRBJ2-3; 10 bases line up with TRBD2. V lost 5 bases and J lost 3; bases outside the gene matches: 2. Germline V gene lookup returns CDR1 LNHDA and CDR2 SQIVND (reference sequence). This CDR3 has 14 amino acids. In nucleotides, the CDR3 is TGTGCCAGTAGTGGACTAGCGGAAACAGATACGCAGTATTTT. Translation: CASSGLAETDTQYF.

This chain joins TRBV27 and TRBJ1-5; 7 bases line up with TRBD1. V lost 6 bases, J lost 2 bases, and 10 bases stayed unmatched. Germline V lookup: CDR1 MNHEY, CDR2 SMNVEV (reference sequence). This CDR3 contains 16 residues. The CDR3 here is CASSTQGRGGNQPQHF. CDR3 nucleotide sequence: TGTGCCAGCAGCACACAGGGGCGGGGCGGCAATCAGCCCCAGCATTTT.

The chain links TRBV19 to TRBJ1-3, with a tentative D call TRBD1 (6 bases). There are 15 residues in the CDR3. The V gene lost 5 bases and the J gene lost 0 bases, with 11 bases spanning the gap. Germline-derived CDR1 and CDR2 are LNHDA and SQIVND (reference sequence). CDR3 protein: CASSATGTSGNTIYF. The CDR3 bases are TGTGCCAGTAGTGCCACAGGGACCTCTGGAAACACCATATATTTT.

The rearrangement joins TRBV7-9 to TRBJ2-1, with a possible D match to TRBD2 (5 bases). The length of the CDR3 is 16 residues. CDR1 and CDR2 from the germline V gene are SEHNR and FQNEAQ (reference sequence). V lost 0 bases to trimming and J lost 4 bases, with 13 bases between them. The CDR3 DNA reads as TGTGCCAGCAGCTTAGCGAGGCCTGGGAGATACAATGAGCAGTTCTTC. Amino acids: CASSLARPGRYNEQFF.

In DNA, the CDR3 is TGTGCCAGCAGTTTAGGACAGGGTACTTCACCCCTCCACTTT. Protein product: CASSLGQGTSPLHF. V gene TRBV28 combines with J gene TRBJ1-6; 8 nucleotides agree with TRBD1. The CDR3 extends over 14 amino acids. Unmatched junction bases numbered 3, after V lost 2 bases and J lost 9 bases. In germline, CDR1 is MDHEN, CDR2 SYDVKM.

The chain couples TRBV10-3 to TRBJ2-7, with D maybe TRBD1 (6 bases). V was trimmed by 2 bases and J by 5 bases, leaving 10 bases between them. This CDR3 spans 13 amino acids. Germline-derived CDR1 and CDR2 are ENHRY and SYGVKD. CDR3 in amino acids: CAISETGIHEQYF. The CDR3 DNA sequence: TGTGCCATCAGTGAGACAGGGATCCACGAGCAGTACTTC.

The chain joins TRBV11-2 to TRBJ1-3; 9 positions agree with TRBD1. V dropped 4 bases and J dropped 4; count of bases not matched to a gene: 2. Germline CDR1 SGHAT, CDR2 FQNNGV. CDR3 length equals 14 residues. In DNA, the CDR3 is TGTGCCAGCAGCTCACAGGGGGCGGGAAACACCATATATTTT. Protein product: CASSSQGAGNTIYF.

The chain uses TRBV2 and TRBJ1-1, with D possibly matching TRBD1 (5 bases). This CDR3 region has 14 residues. With 5 bases removed from V and 1 base from J, the gap between germline ends came to 11 bases. Germline CDR1 reads SNHLY; CDR2 reads FYNNEI. The CDR3 DNA is TGTGCCAGCAGTCGGGGGGAAGGGAACACTGAAGCTTTCTTT. Its translation is CASSRGEGNTEAFF.

Only a few counts were recorded for this clone. V is TRBV10-3 and J is TRBJ1-1, with D possibly being TRBD1 (5 bases). The germline gives CDR1 ENHRY, CDR2 SYGVKD. The CDR3 consists of 13 residues. The V gene lost 0 bases and the J gene lost 6 bases, with 8 bases spanning the gap. CDR3 residues: CAISESGEAEAFF. The CDR3 DNA reads as TGTGCCATCAGTGAGTCAGGGGAGGCTGAAGCTTTCTTT.

The chain carries TRBV4-3 and TRBJ2-7; 7 bases are a match to TRBD2. The CDR3 length is 14 residues. Germline CDR1 is LGHNA and CDR2 is YSLEER. Unmatched junction bases numbered 2, after V lost 0 bases and J lost 3 bases. The CDR3 loop reads CASSQEAGYYEQYF. CDR3 nucleotide sequence: TGCGCCAGCAGCCAAGAAGCGGGATACTACGAGCAGTACTTC.

The chain uses TRBV7-8 and TRBJ2-6, with 8 bases matching TRBD2. Germline loops: CDR1 SGHVS, CDR2 FQNEAQ. This CDR3 comprises 18 residues. Trimming took 5 bases from V and 0 from J; bases not matched to a gene: 9. CDR3 in DNA: TGTGCCAGCAGCCCCCCGGGACTAGACTTCTCTGGGGCCAACGTCCTGACTTTC. Its translation is CASSPPGLDFSGANVLTF.

The V call is TRBV7-2, the J call TRBJ2-5; possible D gene TRBD2, 6 bases. V gave up 0 bases and J gave up 4 bases, with 15 bases separating them. The CDR3 has 16 residues. CDR1 and CDR2 (germline): SGHTA, FQGNSA. The CDR3 spells CASSLAGVPGGETQYF. The CDR3 DNA reads TGTGCCAGCAGCTTAGCGGGGGTCCCCGGGGGAGAGACCCAGTACTTC.

The V gene is TRBV9, the J gene TRBJ2-7; TRBD2 agrees at 11 bases. Per germline, CDR1 SGDLS and CDR2 YYNGEE. The CDR3 covers 17 residues. V shed 7 bases, J shed 7 bases, and the junction held 19 bases outside the gene matches. The DNA for the CDR3 is TGTGCCAGCTCCGCCTCCCTAGCGGGAGGTCACCCAGGAGAGCAGTACTTC. It translates to CASSASLAGGHPGEQYF.

The chain recombines TRBV2 with TRBJ2-5, with 12 bases matching TRBD2. The CDR3 loop spans 15 amino acids. Germline V lookup: CDR1 SNHLY, CDR2 FYNNEI. J was trimmed by 5 bases and V by 6 bases; bases with no gene match: 7. The CDR3: CASSLGTSGLETQYF. In nucleotides, the CDR3 is TGTGCCAGCAGCTTGGGGACTAGCGGGCTGGAGACCCAGTACTTC.